Reported below is one TCR beta chain. Its antigen is unidentified. Donors were nominally healthy when sampled, though unrecorded immune exposures were likely. The entry originates in a study of cytomegalovirus exposure and HLA in healthy donors. Study results and caveats: A list of more than 150 TCR beta chains associated with cytomegalovirus was given. Presence/absence analyses took donor sequencing depth as roughly uniform.

The CDR3 has 14 amino acids. Trimming took off 3 bases at V and 5 bases at J, with 14 bases between the two ends. CDR1 is SGHNT, CDR2 YYREEE, per germline (reference sequence). The PCR used 60 Vbeta and 13 Jbeta primers. Sequencing used immunoSEQ multiplex PCR; TCRdb keeps in-frame clones, though not all of them. Here the sample spans 110,000 to 150,000 clones, 60% to 80% being singletons. V usage is TRBV5-4 and J usage is TRBJ2-5, with no clear D. This TCR was sampled from a woman aged 50 to 60 in good health and CMV-seronegative. The sample comprised PBMCs. The CDR3 sequence: CASSSQRGMETQYF. The CDR3 DNA sequence: TGTGCCAGCAGCTCCCAAAGAGGAATGGAGACCCAGTACTTC.